Sequencing of this T cell receptor (beta chain) was carried out in a study of OX40 agonist ivuxolimab in advanced cancers. Study-wide context: Three patients, one with hepatocellular carcinoma and two with cutaneous melanoma, achieved partial responses. Study findings and constraints: Average numbers of expanded clones were greater in CD8+ T cells than in CD4+. By week 6 at 0.1 to 3.0 mg/kg, blood CD4+ and CD8+ T cells had expanded clonally.

As regards this clone: No antigen is known for it.

Using immunoSEQ multiplex PCR, the repertoire was profiled, and TCRdb retains in-frame clones only, with some absent. The data show tens of thousands of clones, about 80% seen once. The V gene's germline CDR1 is MNHEY and CDR2 SMNVEV (reference sequence). The V end was cut by 2 bases, the J end by 5 bases, with 15 bases between. The CDR3 has 16 amino acids. This clonotype was sampled from an adult with an advanced solid tumor such as melanoma, head and neck, liver or kidney cancer. V gene TRBV27 combines with J gene TRBJ2-2; the D gene is possibly TRBD1 (6 bases). Sequencing was performed on CD4+ or CD8+ T cells sorted from blood, taken in a trial of the OX40 agonist ivuxolimab. In DNA, the CDR3 is TGTGCCAGCAGTTTAAGGGGGTACGCGACGACCGGGGAGCTGTTTTTT. It codes for CASSLRGYATTGELFF.